This note documents a single TCR beta chain sequence. Its specificity is not known. The length of the CDR3 is 14 residues. V lost 4 bases and J 0 bases, leaving 6 bases between the germline ends. The germline CDR1 and CDR2 sequences are MGHRA and YSYEKL. This specimen belongs to a study of lymphopenia after photon versus proton radiotherapy. Regarding the study as a whole: Proton therapy kept repertoires fairly stable, unlike photons, which gained effector/memory cells. Post-nadir diversity loss with photons came from oligoclonal expansion, particularly CD8+ Temra cells.

Profiled with immunoSEQ multiplex PCR; TCRdb holds only in-frame clones, not every one. The data hold about 33,000 clones, with roughly 90% observed a single time. The chain links TRBV4-1 to TRBJ2-2; D is uncertain. The source of this sequence is a woman in her forties or fifties with pancreatic cancer. The material was peripheral blood, obtained from a patient treated with photon-based radiotherapy. The CDR3 sequence: CASSPGPNTGELFF. Written as DNA, the CDR3 is TGCGCCAGCAGCCCGGGCCCGAACACCGGGGAGCTGTTTTTT.